This T cell receptor (beta chain) was sequenced for a study of beta chain features in type 1 diabetes. Study-wide points: Comparison showed that naive, central memory and Treg TCRB repertoires appeared more similar among patients than among healthy donors. At VDJ recombination sites, type 1 diabetes patients had fewer insertions and more deleted nucleotides.

The isolated RNA, all of it, was reverse transcribed, so expressed TCRB transcripts were what got sequenced. The protocol was immunoSEQ multiplex PCR, while the TCRdb copy is restricted to in-frame clones and leaves out a portion. There are about 360,000 clones in the sample; roughly 12% occur only once, and less than 0.02% lies in the top ten. Per the germline V gene, CDR1 is SGHNT and CDR2 is YYREEE (reference sequence). This CDR3 region has 15 residues. With 4 bases clipped from V and 5 bases from J, the junction kept 7 bases outside the gene matches. This clone was seen a handful of times. The antigen is undetermined.

The genes are TRBV5-4 and TRBJ2-1; 9 positions match TRBD2. Sequenced material: naive CD4+ T cells from blood. The receptor was isolated from a man aged 18 to 30 in good health. CDR3 nucleotide sequence: TGTGCCAGCAGCCAATTAGCGGGAGTTGACAATGAGCAGTTCTTC. Translating gives CASSQLAGVDNEQFF. The full variable domain, with the rest looked up from reference TRBV5-4 and TRBJ2-1, is ETGVTQSPTHLIKTRGQQVTLRCSSQSGHNTVSWYQQALGQGPQFIFQYYREEENGRGNFPPRFSGLQFPNYSSELNVNALELDDSALYLCASSQLAGVDNEQFFGPGTRLTVL.